Below, one T cell receptor beta chain is given with its context. Original handling: Reference gene primer amplification in the assay estimated nucleated cell counts. Measured with immunoSEQ multiplex PCR; TCRdb has only the in-frame clones, and not every one. V, J and clone size derive from that table, while D and trimming were established from the DNA sequence. The sample yields over 75,000 clones, roughly 80% seen once. The sample belongs to a study of blood T cell repertoires in COVID-19. Study in general: Acute and convalescent COVID-19 specimens originated in the United States, Italy and Spain. In each case, the material was cDNA or gDNA derived from T cells, B-cell-depleted T cells, or PBMCs.

This CDR3 is built from 15 residues. With 3 bases clipped from V and 1 base from J, the junction kept 0 bases outside the gene matches. Germline loops: CDR1 SGHRS, CDR2 YFSETQ. The source material was peripheral blood. The chain joins TRBV5-1 to TRBJ2-2, with 10 bases matching TRBD2. The TCR was taken from a human donor in a cohort sampled during active COVID-19. This CDR3 is CASSSSGGNTGELFF. CDR3 nucleotide sequence: TGCGCCAGCAGCTCTAGCGGGGGGAACACCGGGGAGCTGTTTTTT.